The rows below give T cell receptor beta chains drawn from one sample of a study of CD8 T cells in Susac syndrome. MiXCR was run by TCRdb on the immunoSEQ multiplex PCR reads, yielding one entry per CDR3 protein. The sample has 200,000 or so distinct CDR3 sequences, approximately 95% seen once; the top ten hold 0.15% to 0.2%. The sequencing sample was made of CD8+ T cells from PBMCs. The receptors stem from a human donor with Susac syndrome. The CDR3 runs from the conserved cysteine through the conserved F or W. A D gene is named only where the DNA matches it firmly. Expanded clones are given a class, and other clones once, few, many or no size at all.

clone size: NA
D gene: NA
J gene: TRBJ1-1
V gene: TRBV18
CDR3 protein: CASSPPYLAENTEAFF
CDR3 DNA: TGTGCCAGCTCACCACCTTACTTGGCAGAGAACACTGAAGCTTTCTTT

clone size: NA
D gene: NA
J gene: TRBJ1-1
V gene: TRBV4-2
CDR3 protein: CASSQEGFGSEAFF
CDR3 DNA: TGTGCCAGCAGCCAAGAAGGGTTTGGCTCTGAAGCTTTCTTT

clone size: NA
D gene: TRBD2
J gene: TRBJ2-1
V gene: TRBV5-1
CDR3 protein: CASSLTGGVMINEQFF
CDR3 DNA: TGCGCCAGCAGCTTGACCGGGGGGGTTATGATCAATGAGCAGTTCTTC

clone size: NA
D gene: TRBD2
J gene: TRBJ2-1
V gene: TRBV24-1
CDR3 protein: CATSDLIAGGYEQFF
CDR3 DNA: TGTGCCACCAGTGATTTGATAGCGGGAGGGTATGAGCAGTTCTTC

clone size: NA
D gene: NA
J gene: TRBJ2-1
V gene: TRBV28
CDR3 protein: CASTSGVPLFEQFF
CDR3 DNA: TGTGCCAGCACCTCGGGAGTTCCCCTGTTTGAGCAGTTCTTC

clone size: NA
D gene: NA
J gene: TRBJ2-7
V gene: TRBV4-2
CDR3 protein: CASSQVVGGGQYF
CDR3 DNA: TGTGCCAGCAGCCAAGTAGTTGGTGGCGGGCAGTACTTC

clone size: NA
D gene: NA
J gene: TRBJ2-1
V gene: TRBV25-1
CDR3 protein: CASVGLSEQFF
CDR3 DNA: TGTGCCAGCGTAGGGTTAAGTGAGCAGTTCTTC

clone size: NA
D gene: NA
J gene: TRBJ1-4
V gene: TRBV12-3/TRBV12-4
CDR3 protein: CASSLLPGDNEKLFF
CDR3 DNA: TGTGCCAGCAGTTTATTGCCAGGAGATAATGAAAAACTGTTTTTT

clone size: NA
D gene: TRBD2
J gene: TRBJ2-7
V gene: TRBV4-1
CDR3 protein: CASSQEGETTSGRSYEQYF
CDR3 DNA: TGCGCCAGCAGCCAAGAGGGGGAAACTACTAGCGGGAGGTCCTACGAGCAGTACTTC

clone size: once
D gene: TRBD1
J gene: TRBJ2-7
V gene: TRBV5-1
CDR3 protein: CASSLGQGKDEQYF
CDR3 DNA: TGCGCCAGCAGCTTGGGACAGGGAAAGGACGAGCAGTACTTC

clone size: NA
D gene: NA
J gene: TRBJ2-7
V gene: TRBV13
CDR3 protein: CASSFRIYEQYF
CDR3 DNA: TGTGCCAGCAGCTTCAGGATCTACGAGCAGTACTTC

clone size: NA
D gene: TRBD1
J gene: TRBJ1-1
V gene: TRBV7-8
CDR3 protein: CASSIYRGKNTEAFF
CDR3 DNA: TGTGCCAGCAGCATATACAGGGGCAAGAACACTGAAGCTTTCTTT

clone size: once
D gene: NA
J gene: TRBJ1-2
V gene: TRBV20-1
CDR3 protein: CSARDPGRGRPNYGYTF
CDR3 DNA: TGCAGTGCTAGAGATCCCGGCAGGGGAAGGCCTAACTATGGCTACACCTTC

clone size: NA
D gene: TRBD1
J gene: TRBJ1-2
V gene: TRBV13
CDR3 protein: CASSQGAGQYGYTF
CDR3 DNA: TGTGCCAGCAGCCAGGGGGCGGGCCAATATGGCTACACCTTC

clone size: NA
D gene: TRBD2
J gene: TRBJ2-7
V gene: TRBV20-1
CDR3 protein: CSASALAGEEEQYF
CDR3 DNA: TGCAGTGCTAGTGCACTAGCGGGAGAGGAAGAGCAGTACTTC

clone size: NA
D gene: TRBD1
J gene: TRBJ2-5
V gene: TRBV18
CDR3 protein: CASSPTGAPSETQYF
CDR3 DNA: TGTGCCAGCTCACCCACAGGGGCACCCAGTGAGACCCAGTACTTC

clone size: NA
D gene: TRBD1
J gene: TRBJ2-6
V gene: TRBV7-9
CDR3 protein: CASSSLPGQGSGANVLTF
CDR3 DNA: TGTGCCAGCAGCTCACTGCCGGGACAGGGGTCGGGGGCCAACGTCCTGACTTTC

clone size: NA
D gene: NA
J gene: TRBJ1-4
V gene: TRBV4-1
CDR3 protein: CASSQDATGSEKLFF
CDR3 DNA: TGCGCCAGCAGCCAAGATGCCACAGGGAGTGAAAAACTGTTTTTT

clone size: NA
D gene: NA
J gene: TRBJ1-1
V gene: TRBV27
CDR3 protein: CASSLIGGTPIAFF
CDR3 DNA: TGTGCCAGCAGTTTAATTGGGGGCACCCCGATTGCTTTCTTT

clone size: few
D gene: TRBD1
J gene: TRBJ2-5
V gene: TRBV5-4
CDR3 protein: CASSLAGQGLETQYF
CDR3 DNA: TGTGCCAGCAGCTTGGCGGGACAGGGTTTGGAGACCCAGTACTTC

clone size: NA
D gene: NA
J gene: TRBJ2-5
V gene: TRBV7-6
CDR3 protein: CASSLAVSLGSETQYF
CDR3 DNA: TGTGCCAGCAGCTTAGCGGTATCCTTGGGGTCGGAGACCCAGTACTTC

clone size: NA
D gene: NA
J gene: TRBJ2-7
V gene: TRBV7-9
CDR3 protein: CASSFHVDSYEQYF
CDR3 DNA: TGTGCCAGCAGCTTCCACGTCGACAGTTACGAGCAGTACTTC

clone size: NA
D gene: TRBD2
J gene: TRBJ2-5
V gene: TRBV2
CDR3 protein: CASSEEVAGAGAETQYF
CDR3 DNA: TGTGCCAGCAGTGAAGAGGTGGCTGGAGCGGGGGCAGAGACCCAGTACTTC

clone size: NA
D gene: NA
J gene: TRBJ2-7
V gene: TRBV11-1
CDR3 protein: CASSFQSTYEQYF
CDR3 DNA: TGTGCCAGCAGCTTCCAGTCAACCTACGAGCAGTACTTC

clone size: NA
D gene: NA
J gene: TRBJ1-1
V gene: TRBV9
CDR3 protein: CASSVTGAVTEAFF
CDR3 DNA: TGTGCCAGCAGCGTTACGGGGGCGGTCACTGAAGCTTTCTTT

clone size: few
D gene: TRBD2
J gene: TRBJ2-1
V gene: TRBV7-7
CDR3 protein: CASSLAGGNNEQFF
CDR3 DNA: TGTGCTAGCAGCTTAGCGGGAGGGAACAATGAGCAGTTCTTC

clone size: NA
D gene: NA
J gene: TRBJ2-5
V gene: TRBV14
CDR3 protein: CASSQGLGWTQYF
CDR3 DNA: TGTGCCAGCAGCCAAGGGTTGGGTTGGACCCAGTACTTC

clone size: NA
D gene: NA
J gene: TRBJ2-2
V gene: TRBV7-3
CDR3 protein: CASSWAQGGRTGELFF
CDR3 DNA: TGTGCCAGCAGCTGGGCACAGGGCGGGCGCACCGGGGAGCTGTTTTTT

clone size: NA
D gene: NA
J gene: TRBJ2-5
V gene: TRBV4-1
CDR3 protein: CASSQEKQETQYF
CDR3 DNA: TGCGCCAGCAGCCAAGAAAAACAAGAGACCCAGTACTTC

clone size: NA
D gene: NA
J gene: TRBJ2-3
V gene: TRBV3-1
CDR3 protein: CASSQEGGPDTQYF
CDR3 DNA: TGTGCCAGCAGCCAGGAGGGTGGGCCAGATACGCAGTATTTT

clone size: NA
D gene: NA
J gene: TRBJ2-1
V gene: TRBV15
CDR3 protein: CATSTRLDNEQFF
CDR3 DNA: TGTGCCACCAGCACCAGACTGGACAATGAGCAGTTCTTC

clone size: NA
D gene: NA
J gene: TRBJ2-3
V gene: TRBV2
CDR3 protein: CASSEWASSTDTQYF
CDR3 DNA: TGTGCCAGCAGTGAGTGGGCCTCTAGCACAGATACGCAGTATTTT

clone size: few
D gene: NA
J gene: TRBJ1-1
V gene: TRBV4-1
CDR3 protein: CASTLGINTEAFF
CDR3 DNA: TGCGCCAGCACACTTGGGATAAACACTGAAGCTTTCTTT

clone size: few
D gene: NA
J gene: TRBJ2-6
V gene: TRBV11-2
CDR3 protein: CASSRHSISGANVLTF
CDR3 DNA: TGTGCCAGCAGCCGACACTCAATCTCTGGGGCCAACGTCCTGACTTTC

clone size: NA
D gene: NA
J gene: TRBJ1-1
V gene: TRBV6-8
CDR3 protein: CASTHGSRRNTEAFF
CDR3 DNA: TGTGCCAGCACTCATGGCAGTCGGAGGAACACTGAAGCTTTCTTT

clone size: NA
D gene: NA
J gene: TRBJ2-7
V gene: TRBV5-6
CDR3 protein: CASSLGDSAYEQYF
CDR3 DNA: TGTGCCAGCAGCTTGGGGGACTCCGCCTACGAGCAGTACTTC

clone size: NA
D gene: NA
J gene: TRBJ1-5
V gene: TRBV7-9
CDR3 protein: CASSPTYLAGNQPQHF
CDR3 DNA: TGTGCCAGCAGCCCTACCTATCTCGCGGGCAATCAGCCCCAGCATTTT

clone size: NA
D gene: TRBD1
J gene: TRBJ2-5
V gene: TRBV25-1
CDR3 protein: CASRDRTTGDQETQYF
CDR3 DNA: TGTGCCAGCAGAGATCGTACAACAGGGGACCAAGAGACCCAGTACTTC

clone size: NA
D gene: NA
J gene: TRBJ1-6
V gene: TRBV20-1
CDR3 protein: CSARSSESGSSYNSPLHF
CDR3 DNA: TGCAGTGCTAGATCGTCTGAATCTGGGAGCTCCTATAATTCACCCCTCCACTTT

clone size: few
D gene: NA
J gene: TRBJ1-2
V gene: TRBV6-1
CDR3 protein: CASSSGNYGYTF
CDR3 DNA: TGTGCCAGCTCGTCGGGGAACTATGGCTACACCTTC

clone size: NA
D gene: NA
J gene: TRBJ1-2
V gene: TRBV20-1
CDR3 protein: CSASLRQKGNYGYTF
CDR3 DNA: TGCAGTGCTAGTTTGCGACAGAAAGGAAACTATGGCTACACCTTC

clone size: NA
D gene: NA
J gene: TRBJ2-5
V gene: TRBV27
CDR3 protein: CASSLRGSETQYF
CDR3 DNA: TGTGCCAGCAGTTTACGGGGGAGCGAGACCCAGTACTTC

clone size: NA
D gene: NA
J gene: TRBJ2-1
V gene: TRBV19
CDR3 protein: CASSISEGLYNEQFF
CDR3 DNA: TGTGCCAGTAGTATCTCGGAGGGTTTATACAATGAGCAGTTCTTC

clone size: NA
D gene: NA
J gene: TRBJ2-7
V gene: TRBV2
CDR3 protein: CASSGAGASYEQYF
CDR3 DNA: TGTGCCAGCAGTGGAGCGGGCGCTTCCTACGAGCAGTACTTC

clone size: NA
D gene: TRBD2
J gene: TRBJ2-1
V gene: TRBV19
CDR3 protein: CASSIEAAGGSYNEQFF
CDR3 DNA: TGTGCCAGTAGTATAGAGGCGGCGGGGGGCTCCTACAATGAGCAGTTCTTC

clone size: NA
D gene: NA
J gene: TRBJ2-1
V gene: TRBV9
CDR3 protein: CASSVVQGGNEQFF
CDR3 DNA: TGTGCCAGCAGCGTAGTACAGGGGGGGAATGAGCAGTTCTTC